The 6 T cell receptor beta chains below come from one sample, sequenced in a study of T cells in Graves' hyperthyroidism and ophthalmopathy. TCR beta CDR3 regions were amplified from RNA transcripts. A first-round RT-PCR of the TCR CDR3 used the HTBI primer set. TCRdb passed the multiplex PCR reads through MiXCR, listing each CDR3 protein once. In the table there are around 690,000 distinct CDR3 sequences, approximately 15% of which are singletons. The specimen sequenced was blood. Source of these receptors: a man in his forties or fifties with Graves' hyperthyroidism.

This clonotype was detected a few times. The rearrangement uses TRBV24-1 and TRBJ2-5; 9 positions agree with TRBD1. Germline assignment: CDR1 KGHDR and CDR2 SFDVKD. The trim removed 4 bases at V and 5 bases at J, leaving 10 bases unmatched. This CDR3 is 16 amino acids long. CDR3 in amino acids: CATSEYPGTGSETQYF. The CDR3 bases are TGTGCCACCAGTGAGTACCCCGGGACAGGGAGCGAGACCCAGTACTTC.

This rearrangement joins TRBV6-2 or TRBV6-3 to TRBJ2-5, with TRBD2 as a possible D gene (6 bases). V lost 5 bases and J lost 3, with 16 bases in between. Germline V gives CDR1 MNHEY, CDR2 SVGEGT. This CDR3 comprises 15 residues. The CDR3 here is CASSTVREPEETQYF. The CDR3 DNA follows: TGTGCCAGCAGTACAGTCCGGGAGCCCGAAGAGACCCAGTACTTC.

The table lists this clonotype with many counts. This chain joins TRBV28 and TRBJ2-3; 7 bases align to TRBD1. The CDR3 sequence is 16 residues long. Germline V CDR1 and CDR2: MDHEN, SYDVKM. Trimming removed 3 bases from V and 3 bases from J; junction bases left unmatched: 9. The CDR3, as DNA: TGTGCCAGCAGTTTTTTAACAGGGGCGAGAACAGATACGCAGTATTTT. Protein sequence: CASSFLTGARTDTQYF.

This clonotype was counted at least ten times. The chain is built from TRBV11-2 and TRBJ2-1; D not certain. The V end was cut by 0 bases, the J end by 4 bases, with 4 bases between. In germline, CDR1 is SGHAT, CDR2 FQNNGV. The CDR3 consists of 13 residues. The CDR3 sequence: CASSLDPYNEQFF. CDR3 sequence (DNA): TGTGCCAGCAGCTTAGATCCTTACAATGAGCAGTTCTTC.

The V and J genes are TRBV28 and TRBJ2-7; perhaps TRBD2 as D (7 bases). The CDR3 contains 15 residues. Per germline, CDR1 MDHEN and CDR2 SYDVKM. V was cut by 10 bases and J by 3 bases, with 22 bases left in between. CDR3 protein: CATGSGGPYIYEQYF. As DNA, the CDR3 is TGTGCCACCGGATCGGGGGGCCCTTATATCTACGAGCAGTACTTC.

This clonotype has only a few counts. The chain uses TRBV28 and TRBJ1-5, with no clear D. Germline CDR1 MDHEN, CDR2 SYDVKM. This CDR3 comprises 14 residues. Trimming removed 7 bases at V and 3 bases at J, with 13 bases between. DNA of the CDR3: TGTGCCAGCATTGAAGGGCGCCCCAATCAGCCCCAGCATTTT. Translating it yields CASIEGRPNQPQHF.